Detailed here is one T cell receptor beta chain. This clone showed up just a few times. Its antigen specificity is not known. Per-base quality was not reported, and no clone a single base away is much larger than it. The sample belongs to a study of blood T cell repertoires in COVID-19 (dated by TCRdb to the early 2020s). About the investigation overall: Samples covering the acute and convalescent phases of COVID-19 were provided by collaborators in the United States, Italy and Spain. Samples came from the ongoing ImmuneRACE study (first 160 participants) plus 1,254 subjects from 6 global collaborators. The prospective study material was composed of cDNA or gDNA derived from T cells, B-cell-depleted T cells, or PBMCs. The repertoires were made available in a free public database intended to serve as a resource for research on the immune response to SARS-CoV-2. The dataset comprised deeply sampled blood TCRbeta repertoires from subjects exposed to, actively infected with, or recovered from COVID-19. HLA class I and class II types, where available, came from metadata supplied by the sample provider rather than from assay-based typing. Nearly every sample came with metadata listing a de-identified subject ID, COVID-19 status, age in years and sex. Broad study findings and their caveats: The amount of clinical and demographic metadata varied by source and participant and was provided uncurated.

TCRbeta CDR3 regions were amplified from genomic DNA using the immunoSEQ Assay, a bias-controlled multiplex PCR. Regarding the original processing steps: Within the assay, amplification of reference gene primers was used to estimate how many nucleated cells each sample contained. To quantify the absolute abundance of each unique TCRbeta CDR3 rearrangement, sequence reads were collapsed and filtered. For each sample, productive Simpson clonality was calculated by taking the square root of Simpson's diversity index across productive rearrangements. TCRdb took over this immuneACCESS table, retaining in-frame rearrangements with V and J assigned. Such tables are incomplete; in checked studies, under half of the missing clones stem from an unresolved V gene, and the remainder is unexplained. V and J calls plus clone size are reproduced from that table; the DNA served to infer D and trimming. This sample holds some 180,000 clones; about 83% were observed only once. The ten top clones hold less than 3.5% of the sample.

One collaborating source in Seattle enrolled patients while the patients were actively infected and followed the patients over time throughout the course of disease. Collaborating institutions collected whole blood in K2EDTA tubes following their own protocols. For TCRbeta analysis, collaborators shipped samples in one of three forms: frozen whole blood, isolated PBMCs, or DNA extracted from either of those sample types. Sequencing was carried out using peripheral blood. This clonotype was obtained from an elderly woman with COVID-19, enrolled during active disease.

The sequenced DNA is TGTGCCATCAAGGCTAGCAGAGAATTCACAGATACGCAGTATTTT. Translated, it reads CAIKASREFTDTQYF. The chain employs TRBV10-3 and TRBJ2-3; TRBD2 is perhaps the D gene, given 5 matching bases. The CDR3 runs 15 amino acids, cysteine and phenylalanine included. Only the CDR3 DNA is retained, 45 bases long and in frame from the first base. CDR1 and CDR2 are read off the germline V gene as ENHRY and SYGVKD. V and J are truncated by 7 bases and 2 bases respectively, leaving an intervening sequence of 16 bases.